Below, 24 T cell receptor beta chains from the same sample are listed, as sequenced in a study of blood T cell repertoires in COVID-19 (dated by TCRdb to the early 2020s). Libraries were constructed by the immunoSEQ multiplex PCR assay. The immuneACCESS repertoire file appears here via TCRdb, limited to in-frame rearrangements. These files lack a portion of the clones; in checked studies, under half of the deficit traces to unresolved V genes, and the cause of the others is not known. The sample table holds about 260,000 clones, of which more than 75% were seen once. The ten largest clonotypes hold about 5% of the sample. The sample was peripheral blood. These TCRs come from a woman aged 55-70 years with COVID-19, enrolled during active disease.

This rearrangement joins TRBV30 to TRBJ1-5; 7 nucleotides match TRBD1. V lost 4 bases and J lost 4; bases outside the gene matches: 4. The CDR3 contains 13 residues. Looked up from germline, CDR1 is GTSNPN and CDR2 is SVGIG (reference sequence). The CDR3 DNA is TGTGCCTGGACCGACAGGGAGAATCAGCCCCAGCATTTT. It specifies CAWTDRENQPQHF.

The chain uses TRBV5-4 and TRBJ2-7, with TRBD2 matching 9 bases. This CDR3 region has 16 residues. Trimming cost V 1 base and J 6 bases; bases outside gene matches: 11. Germline lookup yields CDR1 SGHNT and CDR2 YYREEE (reference sequence). The CDR3 is CASSLFQAGGLPEQYF. As DNA, the CDR3 is TGTGCCAGCAGCTTGTTTCAGGCGGGAGGGCTCCCCGAGCAGTACTTC.

The gene calls are TRBV3-1 (or the pseudogene TRBV3-2) and TRBJ2-4; 12 bases align to TRBD2. V shed 2 bases and J 9 bases; nucleotides not matched to a gene: 11. CDR1 is LGHDT and CDR2 is YNNKEL in the germline V gene (reference sequence). The CDR3 length is 17 residues. For the CDR3, the DNA is TGTGCCAGCAGCCAAAGGGAGCTAGCGGGAGGGCCGGGCATTCAGTACTTC. Its translation is CASSQRELAGGPGIQYF.

This chain joins TRBV5-1 and TRBJ2-1; 7 positions agree with TRBD1. The V gene's germline CDR1 is SGHRS and CDR2 YFSETQ. The CDR3 length is 15 residues. With 0 bases clipped from V and 5 bases from J, the junction kept 5 bases outside the gene matches. CDR3 sequence (DNA): TGCGCCAGCAGCTTGGGACAGGGAAGGCACAATGAGCAGTTCTTC. Amino acid sequence: CASSLGQGRHNEQFF.

The chain combines TRBV7-3 with TRBJ1-1, with D perhaps TRBD1 (5 bases). The CDR3 has 14 amino acids. Trimming removed 2 bases from V and 1 base from J, with 8 bases in between. Germline V CDR1 and CDR2: SGHTA, FQGTGA. The CDR3 sequence: CASSLAGPNTEAFF. The CDR3 nucleotides read TGTGCCAGCAGCTTAGCGGGGCCGAACACTGAAGCTTTCTTT.

The chain has TRBV19 and TRBJ2-2; 7 nucleotides match TRBD1. The J segment lost 0 bases and the V segment lost 7 bases, leaving 8 bases of the junction unmatched. CDR1 is LNHDA, CDR2 SQIVND, per germline (reference sequence). The CDR3 length is 16 residues. The CDR3 loop is CASMIGTAANTGELFF. In DNA, the CDR3 is TGTGCCAGTATGATTGGGACAGCCGCGAACACCGGGGAGCTGTTTTTT.

The V and J genes are TRBV6-5 and TRBJ2-2; 10 nucleotides align to TRBD2. The CDR3 extends over 15 amino acids. V shed 7 bases and J 2 bases; nucleotides not matched to a gene: 4. CDR1 is MNHEY, CDR2 SVGAGI, per germline. CDR3: CASTSSGRNTGELFF. The CDR3 nucleotides read TGTGCCAGCACGTCTAGCGGGAGAAACACCGGGGAGCTGTTTTTT.

The rearrangement links TRBV30 to TRBJ2-2; D unclear. There are 13 residues in the CDR3. V gave up 3 bases and J gave up 6 bases, with 11 bases separating them. Germline V lookup: CDR1 GTSNPN, CDR2 SVGIG (reference sequence). The CDR3 sequence is CAWRTLESGELFF. The CDR3 DNA reads TGTGCCTGGAGAACTCTCGAGTCCGGGGAGCTGTTTTTT.

This chain links TRBV9 with TRBJ1-1, with D perhaps matching TRBD1 (6 bases). The CDR3 is 16 residues long. The germline CDR1 and CDR2 sequences are SGDLS and YYNGEE. With 0 bases removed from V and 5 bases from J, the gap between germline ends came to 17 bases. CDR3 nucleotide sequence: TGTGCCAGCAGCGTAGTGGACCCCTATAGGGGGACTGAAGCTTTCTTT. This sequence encodes CASSVVDPYRGTEAFF.

The chain recombines TRBV30 with TRBJ1-2, with D unclear. Trimming pared 7 bases from V and 4 bases from J, leaving 16 bases between. Germline V CDR1 and CDR2: GTSNPN, SVGIG (reference sequence). The CDR3 is made up of 13 amino acids. The CDR3 loop is CASSRGGIYGYTF. CDR3 DNA sequence: TGTGCCTCCTCTCGCGGAGGGATCTATGGCTACACCTTC.

CDR3 protein: CASTTSRRNTDTQYF. CDR3 DNA sequence: TGCGCCAGCACCACATCGAGGAGGAACACAGATACGCAGTATTTT. The chain uses TRBV5-1 and TRBJ2-3, with D perhaps matching TRBD2 (5 bases). Germline assignment: CDR1 SGHRS and CDR2 YFSETQ. The CDR3 runs to 15 residues. Trimming stripped 6 bases from V and 2 bases from J, with 16 bases between.

The chain uses TRBV19 and TRBJ2-1; tentative D call: TRBD2 (5 bases). The V end lost 1 base, the J end lost 8 bases, and 9 bases lay between the germline ends. The germline V gene encodes CDR1 LNHDA and CDR2 SQIVND (reference sequence). CDR3 length: 13 residues. The CDR3 spells CASSIGGYDEQFF. The DNA for the CDR3 is TGTGCCAGTAGTATAGGCGGGTACGATGAGCAGTTCTTC.

The rearrangement joins TRBV12-3 or TRBV12-4 to TRBJ1-1, with D possibly matching TRBD1 (6 bases). The CDR3 spans 13 residues. Trimming shortened V by 7 bases and J by 5 bases, and 14 bases separated the two germline ends. CDR3 nucleotides: TGTGCCAGCACCTTAGTAGGGGGAACTGAAGCTTTCTTT. Its protein product is CASTLVGGTEAFF.

The chain couples TRBV15 to TRBJ1-4; D possibly corresponds to TRBD1 (6 bases). Deletions cut 0 bases from V and 8 bases from J, with 13 bases between. The CDR3 covers 15 residues. CDR1 is LNHNV, CDR2 YYDKDF, per germline (reference sequence). CDR3 DNA sequence: TGTGCCACCAGCAGAGAAGGGTTGGGGGCAGAAAAACTGTTTTTT. Translating gives CATSREGLGAEKLFF.

V is TRBV19 and J is TRBJ1-6; D ambiguous. Trimming cost V 3 bases and J 6 bases, with 9 bases left between them. Germline V gene data show CDR1 as LNHDA and CDR2 as SQIVND (reference sequence). The CDR3 length is 14 residues. The DNA of the CDR3 is TGTGCCAGTAGTATCGCGCCACGTAATTCACCCCTCCACTTT. Translating it yields CASSIAPRNSPLHF.

This clone was recorded only once. V usage is TRBV6-2 or TRBV6-3 and J usage is TRBJ2-2; 7 nucleotides align to TRBD2. CDR3 size: 15 residues. V lost 7 bases and J lost 6; bases outside the gene matches: 11. Germline CDR1 reads MNHEY; CDR2 reads SVGEGT. Here the CDR3 reads CASTPVAGDAGELFF. The CDR3 DNA reads TGTGCCAGCACCCCCGTCGCGGGAGATGCCGGGGAGCTGTTTTTT.

The chain's CDR3 is CASKSGSSYNEQFF. The DNA of the CDR3 is TGTGCCAGCAAGAGCGGGAGCTCCTACAATGAGCAGTTCTTC. V is TRBV2 and J is TRBJ2-1; 8 bases fit TRBD2. This CDR3 region has 14 residues. Germline values: CDR1 SNHLY, CDR2 FYNNEI. With 7 bases clipped from V and 0 bases from J, the junction kept 2 bases outside the gene matches.

The rearrangement links TRBV27 to TRBJ2-2; possible D gene TRBD2, 5 bases. CDR1 and CDR2 from the germline V gene are MNHEY and SMNVEV (reference sequence). Trimming pared 6 bases from V and 4 bases from J, leaving 18 bases between. The CDR3 sequence is 16 residues long. As DNA, the CDR3 is TGTGCCAGCAGCCCCGGGGTGGTACCCCGCACCGGGGAGCTGTTTTTT. Amino acids: CASSPGVVPRTGELFF.

This chain links TRBV5-4 with TRBJ2-4, with 7 bases that match TRBD2. The germline V gene has CDR1 SGHNT and CDR2 YYREEE (reference sequence). There are 16 residues in the CDR3. With 4 bases clipped from V and 6 bases from J, the junction kept 13 bases outside the gene matches. The CDR3 loop is CASSRGASGGLNIQYF. CDR3 nucleotides: TGTGCCAGCAGCCGAGGGGCTAGCGGAGGGCTAAACATTCAGTACTTC.

The chain recombines TRBV6-1 with TRBJ2-2; 8 nucleotides line up with TRBD1. Germline V gene data show CDR1 as MNHNS and CDR2 as SASEGT. There are 16 residues in the CDR3. Trimming removed 4 bases from V and 4 bases from J; junction bases left unmatched: 8. As DNA, the CDR3 is TGTGCCAGCAGTGCCGCGCCAGGGGGCCCCACCGGGGAGCTGTTTTTT. Its protein product is CASSAAPGGPTGELFF.

The chain carries TRBV18 and TRBJ2-7; maybe TRBD1 (5 bases). Germline CDR1 is KGHSH and CDR2 is LQKENI. CDR3 length: 15 amino acids. V gave up 6 bases and J gave up 0 bases, with 15 bases separating them. CDR3 sequence reads: CASSTRQTSSYEQYF. The DNA of the CDR3 is TGTGCCAGCTCGACACGACAGACCTCCTCCTACGAGCAGTACTTC.

This chain joins TRBV7-2 and TRBJ1-2; D not resolved. Looked up from germline, CDR1 is SGHTA and CDR2 is FQGNSA. V was shortened by 5 bases and J by 5 bases, with 15 bases between the two germline ends. The CDR3 sequence is 14 residues long. In nucleotides, the CDR3 is TGTGCCAGCAGCCCAAGCCGGGGTTTATATGGCTACACCTTC. Translated: CASSPSRGLYGYTF.

This chain joins TRBV29-1 and TRBJ2-3; 11 bases align to TRBD2. CDR1 and CDR2 from the germline V gene are SQVTM and ANQGSEA. CDR3 length equals 14 residues. Unmatched junction bases numbered 3, after V lost 6 bases and J lost 1 base. The DNA of the CDR3 is TGCAGCGTGGGGACTAGCGGAGGCACAGATACGCAGTATTTT. Protein sequence: CSVGTSGGTDTQYF.

J is TRBJ2-7 and V is TRBV4-2, with 9 bases matching TRBD2. Germline loops: CDR1 LGHNA, CDR2 YNFKEQ. The CDR3 spans 16 residues. V gave up 4 bases and J gave up 6 bases; unmatched junction bases: 13. The DNA for the CDR3 is TGTGCCAGCAGCCGGCTAGGACGTAGCGGGAGCAGCGAGCAGTACTTC. Its protein is CASSRLGRSGSSEQYF.